One and the same sample provided the 32 T cell receptor beta chains below, sequenced in a study of beta chain features in type 1 diabetes. Overall study results and limits: Among all four CD4+ subsets, Type 1 diabetes patients had TCRB CDR3s that were moderately but significantly shorter.

The isolated RNA, all of it, was reverse transcribed, so expressed TCRB transcripts were what got sequenced. Clones were sequenced by immunoSEQ multiplex PCR, and TCRdb holds only the in-frame ones, with some missing. The sample shows over 300,000 clones, 9.3% of them seen only once. Which antigens these TCRs recognize remains unknown. Sequencing used central memory CD4+ T cells from blood. The receptors here all came from a man younger than 40 with type 1 diabetes.

The chain couples TRBV14 to TRBJ2-5; D uncertain. Per the germline V gene, CDR1 is SGHDN and CDR2 is FVKESK. The CDR3 spans 11 residues. Trimming removed 5 bases from V and 0 bases from J, with 1 base in between. CDR3 bases: TGTGCCAGCAGCAACCAAGAGACCCAGTACTTC. Its translation: CASSNQETQYF.

This clone was recorded a few times. CDR3 residues: CASSEEGRLEKLFF. The CDR3, as DNA: TGTGCCAGCAGCGAGGAGGGACGGCTGGAAAAACTGTTTTTT. V is TRBV5-4 and J is TRBJ1-4; TRBD1 might be the D (5 bases). Germline CDR1 reads SGHNT; CDR2 reads YYREEE (reference sequence). V was trimmed by 4 bases and J by 8 bases, leaving 15 bases between them. CDR3 size: 14 residues.

The chain joins TRBV25-1 to TRBJ2-7, with D perhaps TRBD1 (6 bases). Between the trimmed V and J ends, which lost 2 bases and 5 bases, there was a span of 10 bases. The CDR3 is made up of 13 amino acids. In germline, CDR1 is MGHDK, CDR2 SYGVNS. The CDR3 protein is CASSEQGLDEQYF. DNA for the CDR3: TGTGCCAGCAGTGAACAGGGGTTGGACGAGCAGTACTTC.

This clone was counted a few times. V usage is TRBV6-6 and J usage is TRBJ2-1; 9 nucleotides match TRBD1. The junction had 8 bases not matched to a gene; V was cut back by 7 bases and J by 4 bases. CDR3 length: 15 residues. In germline, CDR1 is MNHNY, CDR2 SVGAGI (reference sequence). The CDR3 protein is CASTQLGQGYNEQFF. As DNA, the CDR3 is TGTGCCAGCACCCAATTGGGACAGGGATACAATGAGCAGTTCTTC.

V usage is TRBV7-8 and J usage is TRBJ1-5; a possible D gene is TRBD1 (5 bases). In germline, CDR1 is SGHVS, CDR2 FQNEAQ. V lost 5 bases, J lost 4 bases, and 12 bases lay in between. The CDR3 has 14 residues. The DNA of the CDR3 is TGTGCCAGCAGCGGAACAGGTGGAAATCAGCCCCAGCATTTT. This sequence encodes CASSGTGGNQPQHF.

The rearrangement joins TRBV11-2 to TRBJ1-2, with D uncertain. This CDR3 is 16 amino acids long. Trimming cost V 5 bases and J 2 bases, with 18 bases left between them. The germline V gene has CDR1 SGHAT and CDR2 FQNNGV. CDR3 amino acids: CASSPGLLVQNYGYTF. The CDR3 DNA sequence: TGTGCCAGCAGCCCGGGTCTGCTCGTACAGAACTATGGCTACACCTTC.

The J gene is TRBJ2-5, the V gene TRBV28; D not resolved. The J call could be wrong; TRBJ2-7 is a better fit for the DNA end. The V gene's germline CDR1 is MDHEN and CDR2 SYDVKM. This CDR3 is 12 amino acids long. The CDR3 spells CASSLVNYEQYF. The DNA for the CDR3 is TGTGCCAGCAGTCTCGTAAATTACGAGCAGTACTTC.

This clone was counted between two and nine times. The chain joins TRBV30 to TRBJ2-3, with D possibly TRBD1 on 5 matching bases. This CDR3 is built from 14 residues. The ends were cut back, 8 bases at V and 1 base at J, with 16 bases in the middle. Per the germline V gene, CDR1 is GTSNPN and CDR2 is SVGIG (reference sequence). The CDR3 sequence: CAGFGGAGTDTQYF. The CDR3 DNA reads TGTGCCGGCTTCGGTGGGGCCGGCACAGATACGCAGTATTTT.

As regards this clone: The sample holds other DNA sequences that translate to the same CDR3. V and J are TRBV7-9 and TRBJ2-3; weak D call: TRBD2 (7 bases). The V end lost 1 base, the J end lost 1 base, and 9 bases lay between the germline ends. The CDR3 extends over 15 amino acids. CDR1 is SEHNR, CDR2 FQNEAQ, per germline (reference sequence). The CDR3 bases are TGTGCCAGCAGCTTAGGAGGGGGGGGCACAGATACGCAGTATTTT. Encoded protein: CASSLGGGGTDTQYF.

This clone was detected ten times or more. CDR3 sequence (DNA): TGTGCCAGCAGTACCACGGGACAGTTTAATGAAAAACTGTTTTTT. It encodes CASSTTGQFNEKLFF. The genes are TRBV28 and TRBJ1-4; 7 nucleotides align to TRBD1. Trimming took 5 bases from V and 4 from J; bases not matched to a gene: 7. CDR1 and CDR2 from the germline V gene are MDHEN and SYDVKM. This CDR3 is 15 amino acids long.

The rearrangement links TRBV27 to TRBJ2-4; 9 positions match TRBD1. Looked up from germline, CDR1 is MNHEY and CDR2 is SMNVEV (reference sequence). Trimming cost V 6 bases and J 1 base; bases outside gene matches: 10. The CDR3 extends over 17 amino acids. The CDR3 DNA is TGTGCCAGCAGCCCATTACCACAGGGGGCGGCCAAAAACATTCAGTACTTC. Amino acids: CASSPLPQGAAKNIQYF.

V gene TRBV5-1 combines with J gene TRBJ1-6, with 8 bases matching TRBD1. Losses at the gene ends were 3 bases for V and 8 bases for J; bases not matched to a gene: 4. CDR3 length equals 14 residues. Germline values: CDR1 SGHRS, CDR2 YFSETQ. The CDR3 is CASSSQGEDSPLHF. As DNA, the CDR3 is TGCGCCAGCAGCTCACAGGGGGAAGATTCACCCCTCCACTTT.

This clone was observed a few times. The chain employs TRBV7-9 and TRBJ2-5; D is unclear. V lost 3 bases, J lost 3 bases, and 11 bases lay in between. The CDR3 runs to 14 residues. Germline-derived CDR1 and CDR2 are SEHNR and FQNEAQ (reference sequence). CDR3 bases: TGTGCCAGCAGCTTCTTGGGCGGTGAAGAGACCCAGTACTTC. Translation: CASSFLGGEETQYF.

The rearrangement links TRBV2 to TRBJ2-6, with a weak D call TRBD2 (6 bases). Looked up from germline, CDR1 is SNHLY and CDR2 is FYNNEI. The CDR3 is 13 amino acids. Trimming left V 9 bases short and J 2 bases short, with 8 bases between. This CDR3 is CASSGAGANVLTF. The CDR3, as DNA: TGTGCCAGTTCGGGGGCTGGGGCCAACGTCCTGACTTTC.

This clone showed up just once. CDR3 region: CASSREIAGTDTQYF. The CDR3, as DNA: TGTGCCAGCAGCAGGGAGATAGCGGGCACAGATACGCAGTATTTT. The chain has TRBV7-2 and TRBJ2-3; D possibly corresponds to TRBD2 (6 bases). This CDR3 is 15 amino acids long. Trimming removed 5 bases at V and 1 base at J, with 13 bases between. Germline lookup yields CDR1 SGHTA and CDR2 FQGNSA. Filled out from reference TRBV7-2 and TRBJ2-3, the complete variable domain reads GAGVSQSPSNKVTEKGKDVELRCDPISGHTALYWYRQSLGQGLEFLIYFQGNSAPDKSGLPSDRFSAERTGGSVSTLTIQRTQQEDSAVYLCASSREIAGTDTQYFGPGTRLTVL.

At least ten counts were recorded for this clone. The chain couples TRBV5-1 to TRBJ2-4; 7 nucleotides align to TRBD1. The CDR3 runs 17 residues. CDR1 and CDR2 from the germline V gene are SGHRS and YFSETQ. Trimming at V came to 4 bases and at J to 0 bases, leaving 10 bases not matched to a gene. The CDR3 nucleotides are TGCGCCAGCAGCGGACAACAGGGGACCTTAGCCAAAAACATTCAGTACTTC. This codes for CASSGQQGTLAKNIQYF.

This clone came up a few times. Other nucleotide sequences in the sample specify the same CDR3. This chain connects TRBV29-1 to TRBJ1-5; 9 nucleotides line up with TRBD1. There are 13 residues in the CDR3. Germline V gene data show CDR1 as SQVTM and CDR2 as ANQGSEA. Trimming took 6 bases from V and 6 from J; bases not matched to a gene: 6. CDR3 DNA: TGCAGCGTAGCTACAGGGGGCGGTCAGCCCCAGCATTTT. It is translated as CSVATGGGQPQHF. Filled out from reference TRBV29-1 and TRBJ1-5, the complete variable domain reads SAVISQKPSRDICQRGTSLTIQCQVDSQVTMMFWYRQQPGQSLTLIATANQGSEATYESGFVIDKFPISRPNLTFSTLTVSNMSPEDSSIYLCSVATGGGQPQHFGDGTRLSIL.

V and J are TRBV5-1 and TRBJ1-5; tentative D call: TRBD1 (5 bases). From germline, CDR1 is SGHRS and CDR2 YFSETQ. The CDR3 consists of 16 residues. The V and J ends lost 4 bases and 0 bases respectively, with 14 bases between them. As DNA, the CDR3 is TGCGCCAGCAGCATAGGGACGTCGGATAGCAATCAGCCCCAGCATTTT. Translating it yields CASSIGTSDSNQPQHF. The whole variable domain, filled in from reference TRBV5-1 and TRBJ1-5, reads KAGVTQTPRYLIKTRGQQVTLSCSPISGHRSVSWYQQTPGQGLQFLFEYFSETQRNKGNFPGRFSGRQFSNSRSEMNVSTLELGDSALYLCASSIGTSDSNQPQHFGDGTRLSIL.

This chain connects TRBV2 to TRBJ1-5, with D uncertain. Germline-derived CDR1 and CDR2 are SNHLY and FYNNEI. The CDR3 totals 13 residues. Between the trimmed V and J ends, which lost 6 bases and 0 bases, there was a span of 6 bases. For the CDR3, the DNA is TGTGCCAGCAGGTTTAATAGCAATCAGCCCCAGCATTTT. It specifies CASRFNSNQPQHF.

In its sample, this clone was seen many times. The chain is built from TRBV9 and TRBJ1-5; 8 bases are a match to TRBD1. Losses at the gene ends were 3 bases for V and 4 bases for J; bases not matched to a gene: 9. The CDR3 has 16 residues. The germline gives CDR1 SGDLS, CDR2 YYNGEE. CDR3 bases: TGTGCCAGCAGCGCCGGACAGGGTAGGGATAATCAGCCCCAGCATTTT. Its translation: CASSAGQGRDNQPQHF.

This clone has more than one count but fewer than ten. The chain is built from TRBV28 and TRBJ1-5; no reliable D call. V lost 6 bases and J 5 bases, leaving 17 bases between the germline ends. This CDR3 is 15 amino acids long. The germline CDR1 and CDR2 sequences are MDHEN and SYDVKM. The CDR3 protein is CASRLPSRRDQPQHF. The CDR3 DNA sequence: TGTGCCAGCAGACTGCCTAGCCGGAGGGATCAGCCCCAGCATTTT.

The chain uses TRBV18 and TRBJ1-1; D is unclear. The germline V gene encodes CDR1 KGHSH and CDR2 LQKENI. CDR3 length: 15 residues. Trimming took 3 bases from V and 1 from J, leaving 12 bases between them. CDR3 residues: CASSPIDTENTEAFF. The CDR3 coding sequence is TGTGCCAGCTCACCGATTGATACAGAGAACACTGAAGCTTTCTTT. Drawing the rest from reference TRBV18 and TRBJ1-1, the complete variable domain is NAGVMQNPRHLVRRRGQEARLRCSPMKGHSHVYWYRQLPEEGLKFMVYLQKENIIDESGMPKERFSAEFPKEGPSILRIQQVVRGDSAAYFCASSPIDTENTEAFFGQGTRLTVV.

This clone showed up just a few times. This rearrangement joins TRBV7-2 to TRBJ1-2; 7 bases line up with TRBD1. The CDR3 is 16 amino acids. With 4 bases clipped from V and 8 bases from J, the junction kept 16 bases outside the gene matches. The germline V gene has CDR1 SGHTA and CDR2 FQGNSA. CDR3 nucleotide sequence: TGTGCCAGCAGCTCCCTTAGGGGAGAGGGGGCGTCCGGCTACACCTTC. Protein sequence: CASSSLRGEGASGYTF.

This chain joins TRBV7-6 and TRBJ2-5; D unresolved. Looked up from germline, CDR1 is SGHVS and CDR2 is FNYEAQ. V gave up 5 bases and J gave up 1 base, with 11 bases separating them. The CDR3 contains 14 residues. Here the CDR3 DNA reads TGTGCCAGCAGCCCATCGCTCTCCCAAGAGACCCAGTACTTC. It translates to CASSPSLSQETQYF.

This clone showed up just a few times. CDR3 nucleotide sequence: TGTGCCAGCAGTGAAGGAGGGGATCAGCCCCAGCATTTT. Protein: CASSEGGDQPQHF. The chain uses TRBV6-1 and TRBJ1-5; tentative D call: TRBD1 (5 bases). Germline V lookup: CDR1 MNHNS, CDR2 SASEGT. CDR3 length: 13 residues. The V and J ends lost 1 base and 5 bases respectively, with 6 bases between them.

This chain uses TRBV27 with TRBJ2-3, with D unresolved. The CDR3 is 11 amino acids. With 4 bases removed from V and 11 bases from J, the gap between germline ends came to 10 bases. CDR1 and CDR2 (germline): MNHEY, SMNVEV (reference sequence). This CDR3 is CASSSGLVQYF. The CDR3, as DNA: TGTGCCAGCAGTTCAGGATTGGTGCAGTATTTT.

This clone appeared a few times. CDR3 nucleotide sequence: TGTGCCAGCAGTGAAATAGTTGACTACAATGAGCAGTTCTTC. It translates to CASSEIVDYNEQFF. The chain uses TRBV2 and TRBJ2-1; D not certain. This CDR3 region has 14 residues. V shed 2 bases and J shed 3 bases, with 8 bases lying between them. Looked up from germline, CDR1 is SNHLY and CDR2 is FYNNEI.

This clone has more than one count but fewer than ten. The chain couples TRBV7-6 to TRBJ2-5; no clear D gene. This CDR3 region has 13 residues. Germline V CDR1 and CDR2: SGHVS, FNYEAQ. The V end lost 4 bases, the J end lost 5 bases, and 11 bases lay between the germline ends. The CDR3 DNA reads TGTGCCAGCAGCTATAGTGGCCCGGAGACCCAGTACTTC. Translated: CASSYSGPETQYF.

This clone has just a few counts. J is TRBJ2-3 and V is TRBV27, with a possible D match to TRBD2 (6 bases). The V and J ends lost 6 bases and 0 bases respectively, with 13 bases between them. The CDR3 contains 15 residues. Germline V gives CDR1 MNHEY, CDR2 SMNVEV (reference sequence). CDR3 in DNA: TGTGCCAGCAGCCTGGGCGGGGCTAGCACAGATACGCAGTATTTT. Its protein product is CASSLGGASTDTQYF.

This chain connects TRBV30 to TRBJ1-4; TRBD1 might be the D (5 bases). This CDR3 is 15 amino acids long. The germline V and J ends were trimmed by 2 bases and 3 bases, with 13 bases remaining between them. Germline V gives CDR1 GTSNPN, CDR2 SVGIG (reference sequence). CDR3 sequence reads: CAWSTPTGANEKLFF. The CDR3 DNA reads as TGTGCCTGGAGTACCCCCACAGGTGCTAATGAAAAACTGTTTTTT.

The gene calls are TRBV19 and TRBJ1-1, with D perhaps matching TRBD1 (5 bases). The ends were cut back, 4 bases at V and 4 bases at J, with 7 bases in the middle. CDR1 LNHDA and CDR2 SQIVND come from the germline V gene (reference sequence). The CDR3 runs to 12 residues. The CDR3, as DNA: TGTGCCAGTAGTAAGGGGAGCACTGAAGCTTTCTTT. Its translation: CASSKGSTEAFF.

J is TRBJ1-2 and V is TRBV5-1; D gene unclear. The germline V gene has CDR1 SGHRS and CDR2 YFSETQ. This CDR3 is built from 15 residues. Trimming took off 0 bases at V and 0 bases at J, with 9 bases between the two ends. CDR3 region: CASSLDGSTNYGYTF. The CDR3 DNA is TGCGCCAGCAGCTTGGATGGCTCAACTAACTATGGCTACACCTTC. Based on the CDR3 plus reference TRBV5-1 and TRBJ1-2, the full variable domain is KAGVTQTPRYLIKTRGQQVTLSCSPISGHRSVSWYQQTPGQGLQFLFEYFSETQRNKGNFPGRFSGRQFSNSRSEMNVSTLELGDSALYLCASSLDGSTNYGYTFGSGTRLTVV.